Listed below are T cell receptor beta chains from one sample, sequenced in a study of regulatory T cells in long-lasting Graves disease. Using its own MiXCR run on the multiplex PCR reads, TCRdb lists one record per CDR3 protein. The sample holds hundreds of thousands of distinct CDR3 sequences, roughly 13% seen once. A further study also used this sample, focusing on T cells in Graves' hyperthyroidism and ophthalmopathy.

Sequenced material: peripheral blood mononuclear cells (PBMCs), taken at new diagnosis, from a patient treated with antithyroid drugs. The receptors derive from a man aged 30 to 39 with Graves disease. The CDR3 runs from the conserved cysteine through the conserved F or W. D genes are given only for firm matches. A row's size may be missing; if present it is once, few, many or a size class.

j_gene: TRBJ2-1
abundance: .
v_gene: TRBV27
d_gene: TRBD2
CDR3nt: TGTGCCAGCAGTTTGGGACGGGAGGGCCGCCGGTTCTTC
CDR3aa: CASSLGREGRRFF

j_gene: TRBJ2-6
abundance: few
v_gene: TRBV5-4
d_gene: TRBD2
CDR3nt: TGTGCCAGCAGCTTGGGGTCGGGGAGGGCTGGGGCCAACGTCCTGACTTTC
CDR3aa: CASSLGSGRAGANVLTF

j_gene: TRBJ2-6
abundance: .
v_gene: TRBV29-1
d_gene: .
CDR3nt: TGCAGCGTCGAGGACCACTCTGGGGCCAACGTCCTGACTTTC
CDR3aa: CSVEDHSGANVLTF

j_gene: TRBJ2-7
abundance: few
v_gene: TRBV19
d_gene: TRBD1
CDR3nt: TGTGCCAGTAGTATAGATCCGGGACAGGGGTACGAGCAGTACTTC
CDR3aa: CASSIDPGQGYEQYF

j_gene: TRBJ2-4
abundance: many
v_gene: TRBV12-3/TRBV12-4
d_gene: .
CDR3nt: TGTGCCAGCAAACCGGAGGCCAAAAACATTCAGTACTTC
CDR3aa: CASKPEAKNIQYF

j_gene: TRBJ2-1
abundance: many
v_gene: TRBV29-1
d_gene: .
CDR3nt: TGCAGCGATTCCCCCTCTAGCTTGTACAATGAGCAGTTCTTC
CDR3aa: CSDSPSSLYNEQFF

j_gene: TRBJ2-3
abundance: many
v_gene: TRBV10-3
d_gene: TRBD2
CDR3nt: TGTGCCATCAGTGGGACGGCGGGGGAAGATACGCAGTATTTT
CDR3aa: CAISGTAGEDTQYF

j_gene: TRBJ2-2
abundance: .
v_gene: TRBV6-5
d_gene: .
CDR3nt: TGTGCCAGCAGTTACTCGACGGTGGGGACCGGGGAGCTGTTTTTT
CDR3aa: CASSYSTVGTGELFF

j_gene: TRBJ2-2
abundance: .
v_gene: TRBV15
d_gene: TRBD2
CDR3nt: TGTGCCACCAGCGGGGACGGGACTAGCGGGACGTTGAGGACCGGGGAGCTGTTTTTT
CDR3aa: CATSGDGTSGTLRTGELFF

j_gene: TRBJ2-7
abundance: many
v_gene: TRBV12-3/TRBV12-4
d_gene: .
CDR3nt: TGTGCCAGCGGGGGTAGGTCCTACGAGCAGTACTTC
CDR3aa: CASGGRSYEQYF

j_gene: TRBJ2-4
abundance: .
v_gene: TRBV6-1
d_gene: TRBD1
CDR3nt: TGTGCCAGCAGGAGACAGGGAAGGAACATTCAGTACTTC
CDR3aa: CASRRQGRNIQYF

j_gene: TRBJ2-1
abundance: many
v_gene: TRBV12-3/TRBV12-4
d_gene: TRBD2
CDR3nt: TGTGCCAGCAGATTAGGACTAGCGGGAGATGAGCAGTTCTTC
CDR3aa: CASRLGLAGDEQFF

j_gene: TRBJ2-1
abundance: many
v_gene: TRBV11-2
d_gene: .
CDR3nt: TGTGCCAGCAGCTTAGTAACGGGATTCAGCAATGAGCAGTTCTTC
CDR3aa: CASSLVTGFSNEQFF

j_gene: TRBJ2-7
abundance: many
v_gene: TRBV7-2
d_gene: TRBD2
CDR3nt: TGTGCCAGCAGTCCCCTTAGCGGGAGGTCCTACGAGCAGTACTTC
CDR3aa: CASSPLSGRSYEQYF

j_gene: TRBJ2-2
abundance: few
v_gene: TRBV19
d_gene: .
CDR3nt: TGTGCCAGTAGTATAGCCAGGAATGCCGGGGAGCTGTTTTTT
CDR3aa: CASSIARNAGELFF

j_gene: TRBJ2-1
abundance: many
v_gene: TRBV28
d_gene: TRBD1
CDR3nt: TGTGCCAGCAGACCTCCTGGACAGGTCGGGGTACACAATGAGCAGTTCTTC
CDR3aa: CASRPPGQVGVHNEQFF

j_gene: TRBJ1-2
abundance: many
v_gene: TRBV7-8
d_gene: .
CDR3nt: TGTGCCAGCAGGCAACCAGGGGAGGGCGGCTACACCTTC
CDR3aa: CASRQPGEGGYTF

j_gene: TRBJ1-1
abundance: many
v_gene: TRBV30
d_gene: .
CDR3nt: TGTGCCTGGAGTCCCATGAACACTGAAGCTTTCTTT
CDR3aa: CAWSPMNTEAFF

j_gene: TRBJ1-6
abundance: few
v_gene: TRBV20-1
d_gene: .
CDR3nt: TGCAGTGCTAGAGTGGACAGTGATAATTCACCCCTCCACTTT
CDR3aa: CSARVDSDNSPLHF

j_gene: TRBJ1-2
abundance: many
v_gene: TRBV3-1
d_gene: .
CDR3nt: TGTGCCAGCAGCCAACTCGTTCACTATGGCTACACCTTC
CDR3aa: CASSQLVHYGYTF

j_gene: TRBJ2-7
abundance: few
v_gene: TRBV20-1
d_gene: TRBD2
CDR3nt: TGCAGTGCTAGAGACATTAGCGGGGGATTTTACGAGCAGTACTTC
CDR3aa: CSARDISGGFYEQYF

j_gene: TRBJ2-1
abundance: few
v_gene: TRBV20-1
d_gene: TRBD2
CDR3nt: TGCAGTGTCCGTAGCGGGAGTGGCTACAATGAGCAGTTCTTC
CDR3aa: CSVRSGSGYNEQFF

j_gene: TRBJ2-1
abundance: .
v_gene: TRBV2
d_gene: TRBD1
CDR3nt: TGTGCCAGCAGGGGGGACAGGGGAGCCTACAATGAGCAGTTCTTC
CDR3aa: CASRGDRGAYNEQFF

j_gene: TRBJ1-3
abundance: .
v_gene: TRBV6-1
d_gene: TRBD1
CDR3nt: TGTGCCAGCAGGACCGACAGGGCTGGAAACACCATATATTTT
CDR3aa: CASRTDRAGNTIYF

j_gene: TRBJ1-1
abundance: many
v_gene: TRBV3-1
d_gene: .
CDR3nt: TGTGCCAGCAGACAGAGGGGAGGGACTGAAGCTTTCTTT
CDR3aa: CASRQRGGTEAFF

j_gene: TRBJ1-3
abundance: many
v_gene: TRBV2
d_gene: .
CDR3nt: TGTGCCAGCAGTGAAACAGTCTCTGGAAACACCATATATTTT
CDR3aa: CASSETVSGNTIYF

j_gene: TRBJ2-7
abundance: many
v_gene: TRBV28
d_gene: .
CDR3nt: TGTGCCAGCAGTTTAGGAGGAAGAGGCTACGAGCAGTACTTC
CDR3aa: CASSLGGRGYEQYF

j_gene: TRBJ2-3
abundance: many
v_gene: TRBV12-3/TRBV12-4
d_gene: TRBD2
CDR3nt: TGTGCCAGCAGTTTCCATGGCGGGGACTATCCTAGCACAGATACGCAGTATTTT
CDR3aa: CASSFHGGDYPSTDTQYF

j_gene: TRBJ2-7
abundance: many
v_gene: TRBV18
d_gene: .
CDR3nt: TGTGCCAGCTCACCAACTCGCGGGGTTACCTACGAGCAGTACTTC
CDR3aa: CASSPTRGVTYEQYF

j_gene: TRBJ2-7
abundance: many
v_gene: TRBV27
d_gene: .
CDR3nt: TGTGCCAGCAGTCGGGGCGGCGGCGGGACGGGGTTCACCTACGAGCAGTACTTC
CDR3aa: CASSRGGGGTGFTYEQYF

j_gene: TRBJ1-1
abundance: many
v_gene: TRBV25-1
d_gene: TRBD1
CDR3nt: TGTGCCAGCAGTGAAGACAGGGAATCCACTGAAGCTTTCTTT
CDR3aa: CASSEDRESTEAFF

j_gene: TRBJ2-3
abundance: many
v_gene: TRBV20-1
d_gene: TRBD2
CDR3nt: TGCAGTGCTATGGAGGGAGCGGGAGGGCCATCAGATACGCAGTATTTT
CDR3aa: CSAMEGAGGPSDTQYF

j_gene: TRBJ2-2
abundance: many
v_gene: TRBV28
d_gene: TRBD2
CDR3nt: TGTGCCAGTGGAGGACTAGCGGGCGATCGGGATACCGGGGAGCTGTTTTTT
CDR3aa: CASGGLAGDRDTGELFF

j_gene: TRBJ1-2
abundance: .
v_gene: TRBV6-2/TRBV6-3
d_gene: .
CDR3nt: TGTGCCAGCAGTGAGTCTGAGGGCGGGGGCTATGGCCACACCTTC
CDR3aa: CASSESEGGGYGHTF

j_gene: TRBJ1-2
abundance: .
v_gene: TRBV7-2
d_gene: TRBD1
CDR3nt: TGTGCCAGCAGCTTAGATGGGACAGGAGGGGGCTACACCTTC
CDR3aa: CASSLDGTGGGYTF

j_gene: TRBJ2-7
abundance: .
v_gene: TRBV6-1
d_gene: .
CDR3nt: TGTGCCAGCAGGTCGGACAGACCCTACGAGCAGTACTTC
CDR3aa: CASRSDRPYEQYF

j_gene: TRBJ2-1
abundance: many
v_gene: TRBV19
d_gene: .
CDR3nt: TGTGCCAGTAGTATATTAGTCCCACGTAGGGGAGAGAGGAATGAGCAGTTCTTC
CDR3aa: CASSILVPRRGERNEQFF

j_gene: TRBJ2-7
abundance: .
v_gene: TRBV5-1
d_gene: TRBD1
CDR3nt: TGCGCCAGCAGCGCGACCCCGGGACAGTTCGACGAGCAGTACTTC
CDR3aa: CASSATPGQFDEQYF